These 19 T cell receptor beta chains were sequenced from one sample in a study of tumor and adjacent non-tumor tissue in lung cancer. The library came from three nested PCR rounds adapted from ARM-PCR protocols. TCRdb reanalysed the multiplex PCR reads using MiXCR and keeps one entry per CDR3 protein. The profile shows about 110,000 distinct CDR3 sequences, over 55% of them singletons. No cell sorting was done before RNA was extracted from the tissue. This non-tumor lung sample came from over 3 cm beyond the tumor edge. Sample: distant non-tumor lung tissue. These receptors were obtained from a man in his sixties with non-small cell lung cancer.

To note about this clonotype: A much larger clone differs from this one at a single base, so this may be a read error. The V call is TRBV6-6, the J call TRBJ2-1; no firm D call. CDR3 length equals 13 residues. Germline V gene lookup returns CDR1 MNHNY and CDR2 SVGAGI (reference sequence). CDR3 in DNA: TGTGCCATCAGTTACTCGGTACGAAGTGAGCAGTTCTTC. This translates into CAISYSVRSEQFF.

V usage is TRBV6-5 and J usage is TRBJ1-1; D call uncertain. CDR3 size: 13 residues. V shed 7 bases and J shed 2 bases, with 11 bases lying between them. The germline V gene has CDR1 MNHEY and CDR2 SVGAGI. The CDR3 DNA reads TGTGCCAGCACCGGGATACTAAACACTGAAGCTTTCTTT. Amino acids: CASTGILNTEAFF.

As for this clonotype: This clone may be a read error of a much larger clone one base away. This sequence joins TRBV5-6 and TRBJ1-6, with a weak D call TRBD1 (6 bases). The CDR3 totals 15 residues. Germline values: CDR1 SGHDT, CDR2 YYEEEE. V lost 0 bases and J 11 bases, leaving 15 bases between the germline ends. The CDR3 bases are TGTGCCAGCAGCTTGGCAGGGGCACGAAATCCACCCCTCCACTTT. As protein: CASSLAGARNPPLHF.

The V and J genes are TRBV6-2 or TRBV6-3 and TRBJ2-2, with D perhaps assigned TRBD1 or TRBD2 (5 bases each). Between the trimmed V and J ends, which lost 8 bases and 6 bases, there was a span of 13 bases. The CDR3 is 13 amino acids. Germline-derived CDR1 and CDR2 are MNHEY and SVGEGT. The DNA of the CDR3 is TGTGCCAGCGGACGACAGAGGGCCGGGGAGCTGTTTTTT. It translates to CASGRQRAGELFF.

A note on this clonotype: Germline is not matched at one junction end, which may reflect a read error. V is TRBV11-1 and J is TRBJ2-7, with a weak D call TRBD1 (7 bases). The V gene's germline CDR1 is SGHAT and CDR2 FQDESV (reference sequence). The CDR3 covers 15 residues. As DNA, the CDR3 is TGTACCAGCAGCATCGCGGGACAGAGGCGTTACGAGCAGTACTTC. Translated: CTSSIAGQRRYEQYF. Full variable domain (outside the CDR3, taken from reference TRBV11-1 and TRBJ2-7): EAEVAQSPRYKITEKSQAVAFWCDPISGHATLYWYRQILGQGPELLVQFQDESVVDDSQLPKDRFSAERLKGVDSTLKIQPAELGDSAMYLCTSSIAGQRRYEQYFGPGTRLTVT.

About this clonotype itself: An end of the junction differs from the germline gene, which may be a read error. The chain carries TRBV5-1 and TRBJ2-6; 7 bases fit TRBD1. CDR1 is SGHRS, CDR2 YFSETQ, per germline. The CDR3 has 20 amino acids. In nucleotides, the CDR3 is TGCGCCAGCAGCTGGGGGCCGACAGGGATCCCCTCCTCTGGGGCCGACGTCCTGACTTTC. Amino acids: CASSWGPTGIPSSGADVLTF.

The rearrangement links TRBV11-3 to TRBJ2-2, with D hard to call. V lost 5 bases, J lost 6 bases, and 7 bases lay in between. Germline V gives CDR1 SGHNT, CDR2 YENEEA. This CDR3 is 12 amino acids long. DNA of the CDR3: TGTGCCAGCAGCGGGCGGTCCGGGGAGCTGTTTTTT. Translating gives CASSGRSGELFF.

Comments on this clonotype: Since no conserved phenylalanine or tryptophan closes the CDR3, a read error is the likely cause. This chain joins TRBV6-5 and TRBJ1-2; TRBD1 agrees at 9 bases. CDR3 length: 14 residues. CDR1 and CDR2 (germline): MNHEY, SVGAGI. The J segment lost 10 bases and the V segment lost 4 bases, leaving 10 bases of the junction unmatched. CDR3 region: CASSLGQGSVDYTS. DNA of the CDR3: TGTGCCAGCAGTTTAGGACAGGGGTCGGTTGACTACACCTCC.

Worth noting for this clonotype: Because it lacks the conserved phenylalanine or tryptophan at the end, this CDR3 is likely a read error. This chain connects TRBV11-1 to TRBJ2-1, with 13 bases lining up with TRBD2. Germline CDR1 and CDR2: SGHAT and FQDESV (reference sequence). This CDR3 region has 16 residues. The CDR3 sequence: CTSSSRLAGGSHEQFL. CDR3 DNA: TGTACCAGTAGCTCCAGACTAGCGGGAGGTTCTCATGAGCAGTTCCTC.

Note on this clonotype: The junction differs from germline at one of its ends, possibly a read error. The chain carries TRBV28 and TRBJ2-2, with D tentatively TRBD2 (6 bases). CDR1 MDHEN and CDR2 SYDVKM come from the germline V gene. CDR3 length equals 15 residues. The CDR3, as DNA: TGTGCCAACAGCTCGACTAGGCCATCCATCGGGGTGCTGTTTTTT. This codes for CANSSTRPSIGVLFF. Drawing the rest from reference TRBV28 and TRBJ2-2, the complete variable domain is DVKVTQSSRYLVKRTGEKVFLECVQDMDHENMFWYRQDPGLGLRLIYFSYDVKMKEKGDIPEGYSVSREKKERFSLILESASTNQTSMYLCANSSTRPSIGVLFFGEGSRLTVL.

This clonotype was seen more than once but under ten times. This sequence joins TRBV18 and TRBJ1-2; D gene ambiguous. This CDR3 comprises 14 residues. V lost 2 bases to trimming and J lost 4 bases, with 11 bases between them. Germline V CDR1 and CDR2: KGHSH, LQKENI. The CDR3 DNA follows: TGTGCCAGCTCACCAAGTCGGTCCGCCTATGGCTACACCTTC. Residues: CASSPSRSAYGYTF.

The V and J genes are TRBV24-1 and TRBJ2-2; 10 positions agree with TRBD1. V shed 7 bases, J shed 7 bases, and the junction held 11 bases outside the gene matches. CDR1 is KGHDR and CDR2 is SFDVKD in the germline V gene. This CDR3 has 16 residues. Here the CDR3 reads CATSLPGQGRGGELFF. CDR3 in DNA: TGTGCCACCAGCCTACCGGGACAGGGGCGAGGCGGGGAGCTGTTTTTT.

In this sample, this clonotype turned up many times. V is TRBV10-2 and J is TRBJ2-3, with a tentative D call TRBD1 (5 bases). Trimming shortened V by 0 bases and J by 3 bases, and 19 bases separated the two germline ends. Germline-derived CDR1 and CDR2 are WSHSY and SAAADI. The CDR3 contains 18 residues. The CDR3 DNA follows: TGCGCCAGCAGTGAGTCGGTCACAGGTGCCTCGGTTACAGATACGCAGTATTTT. This translates into CASSESVTGASVTDTQYF.

Of note for this clonotype: This could be a read error, since a much larger clone is one nucleotide away. Since the CDR3 does not end with the conserved phenylalanine or tryptophan, this likely comes from a read error. V usage is TRBV12-3 or TRBV12-4 and J usage is TRBJ2-2, with a tentative D call TRBD2 (5 bases). The ends were cut back, 1 base at V and 4 bases at J, with 13 bases in the middle. The CDR3 covers 16 residues. DNA for the CDR3: TGTGCCAGCAGTTTAGTTGGACGAGGGCGCACCGGGGAGCTGTTTTTG. Translating gives CASSLVGRGRTGELFL.

For this clonotype: The CDR3 does not end in the conserved phenylalanine or tryptophan, so this is likely a read error. The V gene is TRBV11-1, the J gene TRBJ2-3; D gene ambiguous. This CDR3 has 14 residues. CDR1 SGHAT and CDR2 FQDESV come from the germline V gene (reference sequence). The CDR3 DNA is TGTGTCAGCAGCCCGAGGTCTCGCACAGATACGCAGTATTTG. Amino acid sequence: CVSSPRSRTDTQYL.

This chain connects TRBV5-5 to TRBJ1-5; D remains unclear. The germline V gene has CDR1 SGHKS and CDR2 YYEKEE (reference sequence). V was shortened by 4 bases and J by 0 bases, with 11 bases between the two germline ends. This CDR3 is built from 15 residues. In DNA, the CDR3 is TGTGCCAGCAGCCTGGGCCCTAATAGCAATCAGCCCCAGCATTTT. It specifies CASSLGPNSNQPQHF. The variable domain in full, completed from reference TRBV5-5 and TRBJ1-5, reads DAGVTQSPTHLIKTRGQQVTLRCSPISGHKSVSWYQQVLGQGPQFIFQYYEKEERGRGNFPDRFSARQFPNYSSELNVNALLLGDSALYLCASSLGPNSNQPQHFGDGTRLSIL.

Remarks on this clonotype: A much bigger clone sits one base away, suggesting this may be a read error. The chain has TRBV4-1 and TRBJ2-7; maybe TRBD1 (8 bases). Germline CDR1 MGHRA, CDR2 YSYEKL. The CDR3 consists of 15 residues. Deletions cut 4 bases from V and 4 bases from J, with 17 bases between. The CDR3 spells CASSLQAGQEYEQYF. The CDR3 nucleotides are TGCGCCAGCAGCCTTCAAGCGGGACAGGAGTACGAGCAGTACTTC.

This clonotype was observed once. Just one base apart from a much larger clone, this may be a read error. The J gene is TRBJ2-1, the V gene TRBV29-1, with 7 bases identical to TRBD1. The CDR3 extends over 13 amino acids. Losses at the gene ends were 8 bases for V and 5 bases for J; bases not matched to a gene: 9. The germline CDR1 and CDR2 sequences are SQVTM and ANQGSEA. The CDR3 spells CSLRVRGNNEQFF. DNA of the CDR3: TGCAGCCTCCGGGTCAGGGGGAACAATGAGCAGTTCTTC.

The chain carries TRBV28 and TRBJ2-3; 7 bases agree with TRBD2. J lost 0 bases, V lost 4 bases, and 7 bases had no gene match. This CDR3 has 16 residues. Germline-derived CDR1 and CDR2 are MDHEN and SYDVKM. CDR3 DNA: TGTGCCAGCAGTTCCCCTAGCGGTCCTAGCACAGATACGCAGTATTTT. Translation gives CASSSPSGPSTDTQYF.